The 15 T cell receptor beta chains given below trace back to one sample, sequenced in a study of OX40 agonist ivuxolimab in advanced cancers. Assay: immunoSEQ multiplex PCR; the TCRdb copy retains only in-frame clones and omits some. The sample carries nearly 85,000 clones, roughly 80% recorded once. The source material was CD4+ or CD8+ T cells sorted from blood, sampled in a trial of the OX40 agonist ivuxolimab. The source is an adult with an advanced solid tumor such as melanoma, head and neck, liver or kidney cancer.

The CDR3 DNA reads as TGCGCCAGCAGTGAAGGTTGCGGGGAGTTCACCGGGGAGCTGTTTTTT. The encoded protein is CASSEGCGEFTGELFF. This chain uses TRBV10-1 with TRBJ2-2; D may be TRBD2 (6 bases). The ends were cut back, 3 bases at V and 4 bases at J, with 15 bases in the middle. The CDR3 spans 16 residues. The V gene's germline CDR1 is WNHNN and CDR2 SYGVQD (reference sequence).

The chain combines TRBV5-1 with TRBJ1-1; weak D call: TRBD1 (6 bases). V gave up 0 bases and J gave up 5 bases, with 14 bases separating them. The CDR3 consists of 15 residues. Germline CDR1 reads SGHRS; CDR2 reads YFSETQ. CDR3 coding DNA: TGCGCCAGCAGCTTGGGGGGGCAATATGTTACTGAAGCTTTCTTT. This sequence encodes CASSLGGQYVTEAFF.

The V gene is TRBV10-3, the J gene TRBJ2-5; TRBD2 might be the D (7 bases). Trimming removed 8 bases from V and 2 bases from J, with 18 bases in between. The CDR3 consists of 15 residues. Per the germline V gene, CDR1 is ENHRY and CDR2 is SYGVKD. The DNA of the CDR3 is TGTGCCATCGCAATCGGGGGGACACAGCAAGAGACCCAGTACTTC. The encoded protein is CAIAIGGTQQETQYF.

This clone came up a few times. The chain couples TRBV7-8 to TRBJ1-2, with TRBD1 matching over 7 bases. Germline-derived CDR1 and CDR2 are SGHVS and FQNEAQ. J was trimmed by 5 bases and V by 3 bases; bases with no gene match: 6. The CDR3 contains 14 residues. The CDR3 spells CASSFRDSSYGYTF. Here the CDR3 DNA reads TGTGCCAGCAGCTTCCGGGACAGCAGTTATGGCTACACCTTC.

The gene calls are TRBV7-2 and TRBJ2-2; 7 bases line up with TRBD2. CDR1 and CDR2 (germline): SGHTA, FQGNSA. The CDR3 is made up of 15 amino acids. The V segment lost 5 bases and the J segment 4 bases; nucleotides outside the gene matches: 7. CDR3 nucleotides: TGTGCCAGCAGCCGCCCGGGCGGGGGCACCGGGGAGCTGTTTTTT. Its protein product is CASSRPGGGTGELFF.

The V gene is TRBV7-3, the J gene TRBJ2-6; D is possibly TRBD1 (5 bases). Germline assignment: CDR1 SGHTA and CDR2 FQGTGA. The CDR3 has 16 amino acids. V dropped 5 bases and J dropped 0 bases, with 11 bases sitting between them. CDR3 sequence reads: CASSPGQPSGANVLTF. In nucleotides, the CDR3 is TGTGCCAGCAGCCCCGGACAACCCTCTGGGGCCAACGTCCTGACTTTC. Variable domain in full (rest from reference TRBV7-3 and TRBJ2-6): GAGVSQTPSNKVTEKGKYVELRCDPISGHTALYWYRQSLGQGPEFLIYFQGTGAADDSGLPNDRFFAVRPEGSVSTLKIQRTERGDSAVYLCASSPGQPSGANVLTFGAGSRLTVL.

This rearrangement joins TRBV10-3 to TRBJ2-1, with D maybe TRBD1 (6 bases). The CDR3 length is 11 residues. Trimming removed 3 bases at V and 12 bases at J, with 9 bases between. Germline V gene lookup returns CDR1 ENHRY and CDR2 SYGVKD. The chain's CDR3 is CAISEQGGQFF. CDR3 nucleotides: TGTGCCATCAGTGAACAGGGCGGGCAGTTCTTC.

The chain has TRBV10-3 and TRBJ2-5; 9 nucleotides agree with TRBD2. Germline V gene data show CDR1 as ENHRY and CDR2 as SYGVKD. V lost 2 bases and J lost 4; bases outside the gene matches: 8. This CDR3 contains 16 residues. CDR3 DNA sequence: TGTGCCATCAGTGAGCAGGCGGGGGGGTTACGAGAGACCCAGTACTTC. This gives the protein CAISEQAGGLRETQYF.

The chain carries TRBV5-1 and TRBJ2-2; D remains ambiguous. The germline V gene encodes CDR1 SGHRS and CDR2 YFSETQ. The CDR3 has 12 amino acids. The V end was cut by 3 bases, the J end by 3 bases, with 3 bases between. CDR3 region: CASSWDTGELFF. CDR3 nucleotides: TGCGCCAGCAGCTGGGACACCGGGGAGCTGTTTTTT.

The chain carries TRBV19 and TRBJ1-6, with D tentatively TRBD1 (5 bases). The CDR3 length is 13 residues. V dropped 6 bases and J dropped 16 bases, with 19 bases sitting between them. The V gene's germline CDR1 is LNHDA and CDR2 SQIVND (reference sequence). CDR3 nucleotides: TGTGCCAGTAGCTCCCCTGTCGGGGCCCCTCTCCACTTT. Amino acid sequence: CASSSPVGAPLHF. Using reference TRBV19 and TRBJ1-6 for the parts outside the CDR3, the full variable domain is DGGITQSPKYLFRKEGQNVTLSCEQNLNHDAMYWYRQDPGQGLRLIYYSQIVNDFQKGDIAEGYSVSREKKESFPLTVTSAQKNPTAFYLCASSSPVGAPLHFGNGTRLTVT.

The gene calls are TRBV10-2 and TRBJ2-7, with TRBD2 identical over 8 bases. Germline V gene sequence: CDR1 WSHSY, CDR2 SAAADI. J lost 0 bases, V lost 2 bases, and 6 bases had no gene match. The CDR3 sequence is 16 residues long. The CDR3 coding sequence is TGCGCCAGCAGTGAGCCGGGCGGGGGGAGCTCCTACGAGCAGTACTTC. Translating gives CASSEPGGGSSYEQYF.

V gene TRBV7-6 combines with J gene TRBJ2-7; D unresolved. CDR1 and CDR2 from the germline V gene are SGHVS and FNYEAQ. With 5 bases removed from V and 5 bases from J, the gap between germline ends came to 10 bases. The CDR3 is 12 residues long. The CDR3 DNA sequence: TGTGCCAGCAGCCCAAGGTCGGACGAGCAGTACTTC. Its protein is CASSPRSDEQYF.

The V call is TRBV27, the J call TRBJ1-2, with no clear D. The CDR3 contains 13 residues. V lost 5 bases, J lost 7 bases, and 14 bases lay in between. Germline loops: CDR1 MNHEY, CDR2 SMNVEV (reference sequence). The CDR3: CASSPDRRGGYTF. The CDR3 DNA reads as TGTGCCAGCAGTCCGGACCGGAGAGGTGGCTACACCTTC.

This clone was found once. This may come from a read error, since a much larger clone is one base off. The V and J genes are TRBV19 and TRBJ2-7; D is possibly TRBD1 (6 bases). V shed 9 bases and J shed 3 bases, with 9 bases lying between them. This CDR3 region has 11 residues. Per the germline V gene, CDR1 is LNHDA and CDR2 is SQIVND (reference sequence). CDR3 nucleotides: TGTGCCAGCCGACAGGACTACGAGCAGTACTTC. This translates into CASRQDYEQYF.

The rearrangement joins TRBV2 to TRBJ2-4; D is ambiguous. Deletions cut 6 bases from V and 3 bases from J, with 21 bases between. The CDR3 sequence is 17 residues long. CDR1 and CDR2 (germline): SNHLY, FYNNEI. This chain's CDR3 is CASRLLGQTELKNIQYF. The CDR3 region has the DNA TGTGCCAGCAGGCTGCTCGGTCAGACCGAACTCAAAAACATTCAGTACTTC.